This passage covers 25 T cell receptor beta chains from one sample sequenced in a study of radiation and T cells in renal cell carcinoma. Time point noted: baseline pretreatment blood. The treatment was: 15 Gy SBRT to primary tumor, nephrectomy 4 weeks later. Repertoires were generated with immunoSEQ multiplex PCR, while TCRdb's copy carries only in-frame clones and drops some. The data contain approximately 110,000 clones, roughly 80% of them singletons. The sample consisted of blood, taken from a patient whose treatment included radiotherapy and nephrectomy. Receptor source: a woman aged 55 to 70 with renal cell carcinoma.

The chain carries TRBV30 and TRBJ2-7; 9 bases are a match to TRBD2. With 0 bases clipped from V and 3 bases from J, the junction kept 6 bases outside the gene matches. The CDR3 consists of 15 residues. The germline CDR1 and CDR2 sequences are GTSNPN and SVGIG (reference sequence). The CDR3 protein is CAWSVRASGVYEQYF. DNA for the CDR3: TGTGCCTGGAGTGTACGGGCTAGCGGGGTCTACGAGCAGTACTTC.

This chain joins TRBV19 and TRBJ2-7; tentative D call: TRBD2 (5 bases). Trimming removed 6 bases from V and 3 bases from J, with 9 bases in between. The CDR3 totals 12 residues. Germline loops: CDR1 LNHDA, CDR2 SQIVND (reference sequence). In DNA form, the CDR3 reads TGTGCCAGTAGCGTCCGGGACTACGAGCAGTACTTC. This gives the protein CASSVRDYEQYF.

This chain connects TRBV21-1 to TRBJ1-2. TRBV21-1 is shown as a pseudogene. The length of the CDR3 is 14 residues. The CDR3 loop is CASLGYDLNYGYTF. The CDR3 DNA reads TGTGCCAGCTTAGGATATGACCTTAACTATGGCTACACCTTC.

On this clone: The same CDR3 arises from other DNA sequences in this sample as well. The chain employs TRBV4-1 and TRBJ1-5; D remains unclear. The CDR3 totals 14 residues. Per the germline V gene, CDR1 is MGHRA and CDR2 is YSYEKL. V was trimmed by 0 bases and J by 2 bases, leaving 5 bases between them. CDR3 in amino acids: CASSQDRGNQPQHF. The CDR3 DNA sequence: TGCGCCAGCAGCCAAGATCGGGGCAATCAGCCCCAGCATTTT.

The V call is TRBV28, the J call TRBJ2-2; 8 nucleotides agree with TRBD1. Germline CDR1 reads MDHEN; CDR2 reads SYDVKM. CDR3 length equals 15 residues. With 6 bases clipped from V and 5 bases from J, the junction kept 8 bases outside the gene matches. The CDR3 DNA sequence: TGTGCCAGCAGACTACCGGACAGGGAGACCGGGGAGCTGTTTTTT. It translates to CASRLPDRETGELFF.

In DNA form, the CDR3 reads TGCGCCAGCAGCGGGACAGGGATCGACCCCAGGGGCTACACCTTC. It specifies CASSGTGIDPRGYTF. This chain uses TRBV5-1 with TRBJ1-2, with 9 bases fitting TRBD1. The CDR3 extends over 15 amino acids. Germline assignment: CDR1 SGHRS and CDR2 YFSETQ. Losses at the gene ends were 4 bases for V and 8 bases for J; bases not matched to a gene: 12.

The chain employs TRBV27 and TRBJ2-3; D is uncertain. From germline, CDR1 is MNHEY and CDR2 SMNVEV (reference sequence). The CDR3 has 12 residues. V gave up 3 bases and J gave up 6 bases, with 7 bases separating them. In DNA form, the CDR3 reads TGTGCCAGCAGTTTTCTCCGGGATACGCAGTATTTT. Residues: CASSFLRDTQYF.

The chain links TRBV5-1 to TRBJ2-7; 8 bases map to TRBD2. The CDR3 consists of 14 residues. V was pared by 0 bases and J by 3 bases, with 2 bases of the junction left unmatched. Per germline, CDR1 SGHRS and CDR2 YFSETQ. Here the CDR3 reads CASSLGSGDYEQYF. CDR3 sequence (DNA): TGCGCCAGCAGCTTGGGTAGCGGGGACTACGAGCAGTACTTC. Combining the CDR3 with reference TRBV5-1 and TRBJ2-7 gives the whole variable domain KAGVTQTPRYLIKTRGQQVTLSCSPISGHRSVSWYQQTPGQGLQFLFEYFSETQRNKGNFPGRFSGRQFSNSRSEMNVSTLELGDSALYLCASSLGSGDYEQYFGPGTRLTVT.

The V gene is TRBV9, the J gene TRBJ1-2; 8 bases line up with TRBD1. Germline values: CDR1 SGDLS, CDR2 YYNGEE. The length of the CDR3 is 17 residues. V was clipped by 1 base and J by 3 bases; unmatched bases: 11. The DNA for the CDR3 is TGTGCCAGCAGCGTATACCGTGGGCAGGGGGCTGACTATGGCTACACCTTC. This gives the protein CASSVYRGQGADYGYTF.

The chain employs TRBV30 and TRBJ1-1; D is possibly TRBD1 (6 bases). V dropped 4 bases and J dropped 2 bases, with 29 bases sitting between them. Germline lookup yields CDR1 GTSNPN and CDR2 SVGIG (reference sequence). CDR3 length equals 19 residues. As DNA, the CDR3 is TGTGCCTGGACCCTCTTGCCCGGGCAGGGGTCAAACCCAAACACTGAAGCTTTCTTT. Protein product: CAWTLLPGQGSNPNTEAFF.

In this sample, this clone turned up a few times. J is TRBJ1-5 and V is TRBV7-8, with TRBD1 identical over 8 bases. The germline V gene has CDR1 SGHVS and CDR2 FQNEAQ. J was trimmed by 8 bases and V by 5 bases; bases with no gene match: 17. This CDR3 region has 17 residues. This CDR3 reads CASSLLGFSRGQKPQHF. In DNA, the CDR3 is TGTGCCAGCAGCCTCCTTGGTTTTTCCAGGGGGCAAAAGCCCCAGCATTTT.

The chain combines TRBV28 with TRBJ1-1; D possibly corresponds to TRBD1 (6 bases). V lost 2 bases and J lost 7, with 8 bases in between. Germline V lookup: CDR1 MDHEN, CDR2 SYDVKM. This CDR3 is built from 12 residues. The CDR3 nucleotides are TGTGCCAGCAGTTTAAACAGGGATGAAGCTTTCTTT. Protein sequence: CASSLNRDEAFF. Looking up the rest from reference TRBV28 and TRBJ1-1 gives the full variable domain: DVKVTQSSRYLVKRTGEKVFLECVQDMDHENMFWYRQDPGLGLRLIYFSYDVKMKEKGDIPEGYSVSREKKERFSLILESASTNQTSMYLCASSLNRDEAFFGQGTRLTVV.

The chain uses TRBV5-1 and TRBJ2-1; 14 bases fit TRBD2. The CDR3 is made up of 15 amino acids. The V segment lost 5 bases and the J segment 8 bases; nucleotides outside the gene matches: 6. Germline loops: CDR1 SGHRS, CDR2 YFSETQ. As DNA, the CDR3 is TGCGCCAGCAGATCCGGGACTAGCGGGAGCTATGAGCAGTTCTTC. Translation gives CASRSGTSGSYEQFF.

The gene calls are TRBV28 and TRBJ1-1; D might be TRBD1 (5 bases). The CDR3 covers 14 residues. The V end was cut by 3 bases, the J end by 0 bases, with 8 bases between. Germline V gene data show CDR1 as MDHEN and CDR2 as SYDVKM. CDR3 nucleotides: TGTGCCAGCAGTTTTAGGGGTCTGAACACTGAAGCTTTCTTT. Its protein is CASSFRGLNTEAFF.

The table lists this clone with a few counts. The CDR3 spells CASSLDRRNTEAFF. CDR3 DNA sequence: TGTGCCAGCAGCTTAGACAGGAGAAACACTGAAGCTTTCTTT. The chain uses TRBV7-8 and TRBJ1-1, with D possibly TRBD1 on 5 matching bases. Trimming cost V 1 base and J 2 bases, with 8 bases left between them. This CDR3 comprises 14 residues. Looked up from germline, CDR1 is SGHVS and CDR2 is FQNEAQ.

The chain carries TRBV4-2 and TRBJ2-2; TRBD1 aligns across 9 bases. CDR3 size: 18 residues. Germline V CDR1 and CDR2: LGHNA, YNFKEQ. Trimming at V came to 0 bases and at J to 7 bases, leaving 12 bases not matched to a gene. CDR3 DNA sequence: TGTGCCAGCAGCCAAGATGTTCAGGGACAGGGAATACTCGGGGAGCTGTTTTTT. Protein sequence: CASSQDVQGQGILGELFF.

The rearrangement uses TRBV5-5 and TRBJ1-5; D call uncertain. The CDR3 contains 13 residues. Germline CDR1 is SGHKS and CDR2 is YYEKEE (reference sequence). Trimming stripped 0 bases from V and 5 bases from J, with 6 bases between. This CDR3 reads CASSLGGDQPQHF. The CDR3 DNA sequence: TGTGCCAGCAGCTTGGGAGGCGATCAGCCCCAGCATTTT.

This chain connects TRBV5-1 to TRBJ2-5, with 11 bases aligning to TRBD1. Losses at the gene ends were 4 bases for V and 4 bases for J; bases not matched to a gene: 9. This CDR3 spans 16 amino acids. Germline lookup yields CDR1 SGHRS and CDR2 YFSETQ. CDR3 sequence: CASSARTGGMGETQYF. In DNA form, the CDR3 reads TGCGCCAGCAGCGCCCGGACAGGGGGCATGGGAGAGACCCAGTACTTC.

On this clone itself: Within the sample, other DNA sequences also encode this same CDR3. This chain links TRBV6-6 with TRBJ2-7; D not resolved. V dropped 0 bases and J dropped 3 bases, with 6 bases sitting between them. CDR3 length: 13 amino acids. Germline CDR1 MNHNY, CDR2 SVGAGI (reference sequence). The CDR3 bases are TGTGCCAGCAGTTACTCGAGAGACTACGAGCAGTACTTC. Protein: CASSYSRDYEQYF.

J is TRBJ2-1 and V is TRBV5-1; 11 nucleotides agree with TRBD2. V lost 5 bases and J lost 4; bases outside the gene matches: 14. The CDR3 is made up of 18 amino acids. Germline lookup yields CDR1 SGHRS and CDR2 YFSETQ. CDR3 sequence reads: CASSSTAHSGRAYNEQFF. Here the CDR3 DNA reads TGCGCCAGCAGTTCGACAGCCCATAGCGGGAGGGCTTACAATGAGCAGTTCTTC.

This clone was seen only a few times. The V call is TRBV5-1, the J call TRBJ1-1; tentative D call: TRBD1 (5 bases). Between the trimmed V and J ends, which lost 0 bases and 0 bases, there was a span of 6 bases. The CDR3 totals 14 residues. Looked up from germline, CDR1 is SGHRS and CDR2 is YFSETQ. The CDR3 loop is CASSLGGMNTEAFF. CDR3 DNA sequence: TGCGCCAGCAGCTTGGGGGGCATGAACACTGAAGCTTTCTTT. Together with reference TRBV5-1 and TRBJ1-1, the CDR3 gives the full variable domain: KAGVTQTPRYLIKTRGQQVTLSCSPISGHRSVSWYQQTPGQGLQFLFEYFSETQRNKGNFPGRFSGRQFSNSRSEMNVSTLELGDSALYLCASSLGGMNTEAFFGQGTRLTVV.

This clone has only a few counts. The gene calls are TRBV4-2 and TRBJ1-1; a possible D gene is TRBD1 (5 bases). CDR1 and CDR2 from the germline V gene are LGHNA and YNFKEQ. The CDR3 is 18 residues long. With 2 bases removed from V and 3 bases from J, the gap between germline ends came to 22 bases. The CDR3 loop reads CASSQPRSGGRGDTEAFF. The CDR3 DNA reads TGTGCCAGCAGCCAACCGAGATCCGGGGGAAGAGGGGACACTGAAGCTTTCTTT.

The V and J genes are TRBV5-1 and TRBJ2-1; D call uncertain. V lost 2 bases and J lost 6, with 9 bases in between. The CDR3 is 13 residues long. Per germline, CDR1 SGHRS and CDR2 YFSETQ. The DNA for the CDR3 is TGCGCCAGCAGCTTTTCAGCAAGCAATGAGCAGTTCTTC. This sequence encodes CASSFSASNEQFF.

The chain uses TRBV5-6 and TRBJ2-1, with unresolved D. The CDR3 runs to 14 residues. Trimming removed 0 bases at V and 9 bases at J, with 13 bases between. Per the germline V gene, CDR1 is SGHDT and CDR2 is YYEEEE. The CDR3 sequence is CASSLELLGSEQFF. In DNA form, the CDR3 reads TGTGCCAGCAGCTTGGAATTGTTGGGAAGTGAGCAGTTCTTC.

The chain combines TRBV28 with TRBJ1-1; no definite D call. The CDR3 extends over 11 amino acids. V lost 6 bases to trimming and J lost 1 base, with 3 bases between them. Germline V gives CDR1 MDHEN, CDR2 SYDVKM. The CDR3 spells CASRWNTEAFF. The DNA for the CDR3 is TGTGCCAGCAGATGGAACACTGAAGCTTTCTTT. Using reference TRBV28 and TRBJ1-1 for the parts outside the CDR3, the full variable domain is DVKVTQSSRYLVKRTGEKVFLECVQDMDHENMFWYRQDPGLGLRLIYFSYDVKMKEKGDIPEGYSVSREKKERFSLILESASTNQTSMYLCASRWNTEAFFGQGTRLTVV.